These T cell receptor beta chains were read from a single sample in a study of early T cells in non-severe SARS-CoV-2 infection. TCRdb passed the 5' RACE reads through MiXCR, listing each CDR3 protein once. There are some 70,000 distinct CDR3 sequences in the sample; more than 4% occur only once, and 4% to 5% lies in the top ten. Sequenced: whole blood. The receptor source for this set is an adult who was a healthcare worker with PCR-confirmed SARS-CoV-2 infection or an uninfected control (not recorded which). CDR3s include the opening cysteine and the closing phenylalanine or tryptophan. The order of the fields is D gene, V gene, J gene, CDR3 protein. D genes are given only for firm matches.

d_call: .; v_call: TRBV7-2; j_call: TRBJ2-1; cdr3_aa: CASSPGLKQFF
d_call: .; v_call: TRBV3-1; j_call: TRBJ2-5; cdr3_aa: CASSQESSGETQYF
d_call: .; v_call: TRBV12-5; j_call: TRBJ2-7; cdr3_aa: CASVPGQDYEQYF
d_call: .; v_call: TRBV20-1; j_call: TRBJ1-1; cdr3_aa: CSAPSGEAGAAFF
d_call: .; v_call: TRBV20-1; j_call: TRBJ2-7; cdr3_aa: CSARDIGQNTYEQYF
d_call: TRBD2; v_call: TRBV20-1; j_call: TRBJ2-1; cdr3_aa: CSAREVREGRQFF
d_call: .; v_call: TRBV3-1; j_call: TRBJ1-2; cdr3_aa: CASSQGGGSDGYTF
d_call: TRBD2; v_call: TRBV28; j_call: TRBJ2-7; cdr3_aa: CASSSTSPREGRYEQYF
d_call: .; v_call: TRBV5-1; j_call: TRBJ2-2; cdr3_aa: CASSLGQDSVNTGELFF
d_call: .; v_call: TRBV20-1; j_call: TRBJ2-2; cdr3_aa: CSADKGAGELFF
d_call: .; v_call: TRBV13; j_call: TRBJ2-7; cdr3_aa: CASSLRSGYEQYF
d_call: .; v_call: TRBV3-1; j_call: TRBJ1-1; cdr3_aa: CASSQGGVAFF
d_call: .; v_call: TRBV27; j_call: TRBJ1-1; cdr3_aa: CASRRVDRDTEAFF
d_call: .; v_call: TRBV10-3; j_call: TRBJ2-3; cdr3_aa: CAISGGDVADTQYF
d_call: .; v_call: TRBV2; j_call: TRBJ2-1; cdr3_aa: CASSPLFSVSSYNEQFF
d_call: .; v_call: TRBV27; j_call: TRBJ2-1; cdr3_aa: CASSLTGTFNNEQFF
d_call: TRBD1; v_call: TRBV7-9; j_call: TRBJ1-2; cdr3_aa: CASSLVGQGNGYTF
d_call: .; v_call: TRBV5-1; j_call: TRBJ2-2; cdr3_aa: CASSWTQGGGTGELFF
d_call: .; v_call: TRBV5-1; j_call: TRBJ2-7; cdr3_aa: CASSLDVSGSGEQYF
d_call: .; v_call: TRBV9; j_call: TRBJ2-2; cdr3_aa: CASSVAGGGSTGELFF
d_call: .; v_call: TRBV3-1; j_call: TRBJ1-1; cdr3_aa: CASSRSGDSEAFF
d_call: TRBD2; v_call: TRBV14; j_call: TRBJ2-3; cdr3_aa: CASSQGTSGTDTQYF
d_call: TRBD2; v_call: TRBV6-5; j_call: TRBJ2-3; cdr3_aa: CASSYSAGGFTDTQYF
d_call: .; v_call: TRBV9; j_call: TRBJ2-1; cdr3_aa: CASSQSPLGREQFF
d_call: .; v_call: TRBV11-3; j_call: TRBJ2-1; cdr3_aa: CASSLDAGFGEQFF
d_call: .; v_call: TRBV20-1; j_call: TRBJ2-3; cdr3_aa: CSASGGTDTQYF
d_call: .; v_call: TRBV2; j_call: TRBJ1-5; cdr3_aa: CASRRGRGSNQPQHF
d_call: TRBD1; v_call: TRBV29-1; j_call: TRBJ2-7; cdr3_aa: CSVAGQGAVLYEQYF
d_call: .; v_call: TRBV4-2; j_call: TRBJ2-3; cdr3_aa: CASSQESRVRASTDTQYF
d_call: .; v_call: TRBV30; j_call: TRBJ2-7; cdr3_aa: CAWSVLRASYEQYF
d_call: .; v_call: TRBV27; j_call: TRBJ2-2; cdr3_aa: CASTATGFTGELFF
d_call: TRBD1; v_call: TRBV5-6; j_call: TRBJ2-3; cdr3_aa: CASSDRGLTDTQYF
d_call: TRBD1; v_call: TRBV9; j_call: TRBJ2-2; cdr3_aa: CASTTAKTGANTGELFF
d_call: .; v_call: TRBV12-3/TRBV12-4; j_call: TRBJ2-7; cdr3_aa: CASALQGYEQYF
d_call: .; v_call: TRBV29-1; j_call: TRBJ2-3; cdr3_aa: CSVEVARTDTQYF
d_call: TRBD2; v_call: TRBV7-9; j_call: TRBJ2-7; cdr3_aa: CASSLAVAGLSYEQYF
d_call: .; v_call: TRBV6-2/TRBV6-3; j_call: TRBJ2-7; cdr3_aa: CASRPPGLYEQYF
d_call: .; v_call: TRBV5-1; j_call: TRBJ2-3; cdr3_aa: CASSLVDASLDTQYF
d_call: .; v_call: TRBV29-1; j_call: TRBJ2-2; cdr3_aa: CSVRESGWGELFF
d_call: TRBD1; v_call: TRBV10-3; j_call: TRBJ2-3; cdr3_aa: CAISESRGTGGADTQYF
d_call: .; v_call: TRBV24-1; j_call: TRBJ2-1; cdr3_aa: CATSDLFTGKDEQFF
d_call: TRBD2; v_call: TRBV19; j_call: TRBJ2-2; cdr3_aa: CASRASGLAGVTGELFF
d_call: .; v_call: TRBV5-6; j_call: TRBJ1-1; cdr3_aa: CASSLEVEAFF
d_call: .; v_call: TRBV12-3/TRBV12-4; j_call: TRBJ1-3; cdr3_aa: CASTTGNTIYF
d_call: TRBD1; v_call: TRBV6-5; j_call: TRBJ2-7; cdr3_aa: CASRKPGQGSSEQYF
d_call: .; v_call: TRBV24-1; j_call: TRBJ2-7; cdr3_aa: CATSDPLRGYEQYF
d_call: TRBD2; v_call: TRBV19; j_call: TRBJ2-3; cdr3_aa: CASSTGLAGTDTQYF
d_call: TRBD1; v_call: TRBV5-1; j_call: TRBJ1-2; cdr3_aa: CASSPGQALTYGYTF